These 4 T cell receptor beta chains share one sample of origin, sequenced in a study of human T cells and chemical hapten exposure. TCRdb reprocessed the RACE reads via MiXCR and lists one record per CDR3 protein. The sample lists around 350,000 distinct CDR3 sequences, around 5.5% occurring once. Time point meaning: pre-sensitization, week 0. Treatment noted: therapeutic diphenylcyclopropenone sensitization with weekly scalp DPC. Sample: whole blood, taken in connection with sensitization to the hapten diphenylcyclopropenone (DPC). The receptors originated from a woman aged 18-29 years with alopecia areata. Some clones in this sample may be carry-over from other donors' samples.

This clonotype was observed a few times. The chain links TRBV20-1 to TRBJ1-1, with a possible D match to TRBD1 (5 bases). The germline V gene has CDR1 DFQATT and CDR2 SNEGSKA (reference sequence). Deletions cut 7 bases from V and 5 bases from J, with 23 bases between. The CDR3 runs 15 residues. The CDR3 loop is CSEQVGGMGGTEAFF. In nucleotides, the CDR3 is TGCAGTGAACAGGTCGGGGGTATGGGAGGGACTGAAGCTTTCTTT.

The table lists this clonotype with a few counts. The chain has TRBV7-9 and TRBJ1-3; D remains ambiguous. V was pared by 5 bases and J by 0 bases, with 23 bases between. The germline CDR1 and CDR2 sequences are SEHNR and FQNEAQ (reference sequence). The CDR3 extends over 19 amino acids. The CDR3 sequence: CASSHPLPRPESSGNTIYF. CDR3 nucleotide sequence: TGTGCCAGCAGCCACCCTTTGCCGAGGCCCGAAAGCTCTGGAAACACCATATATTTT.

This clonotype has ten or more counts. The chain links TRBV7-8 to TRBJ2-6; D might be TRBD1 (6 bases). CDR3 size: 20 residues. The ends were cut back, 2 bases at V and 1 base at J, with 21 bases in the middle. CDR1 is SGHVS, CDR2 FQNEAQ, per germline. CDR3 nucleotides: TGTGCCAGCAGCTTATACCGAGTCCCCGGGACACTTTCTGGGGCCAACGTCCTGACTTTC. This encodes CASSLYRVPGTLSGANVLTF.

This clonotype was seen repeatedly, ten times or more. The chain has TRBV5-1 and TRBJ1-1; 7 nucleotides agree with TRBD1. CDR3 length: 15 residues. Germline CDR1 reads SGHRS; CDR2 reads YFSETQ. J lost 1 base, V lost 8 bases, and 11 bases had no gene match. Here the CDR3 reads CASMAFDRANTEAFF. In nucleotides, the CDR3 is TGCGCCAGTATGGCCTTTGACAGGGCGAACACTGAAGCTTTCTTT.